The clone carrying this T cell receptor (beta chain) appeared a few times. The V gene lost 3 bases and the J gene lost 5 bases, with 13 bases spanning the gap. Germline loops: CDR1 SGHTA, CDR2 FQGTGA. The CDR3 is 15 residues long. This entry is derived from a study of human T cells and chemical hapten exposure. Time point indicated: healthy volunteer bleed at 6 weeks. Unfractionated whole blood was the source from which total RNA was extracted. Individual cDNA molecules had unique molecular identifiers attached to them by the library. MiXCR, run by TCRdb on the RACE reads, gives a single entry per CDR3 protein. Here the sample spans about 65,000 distinct CDR3 sequences, approximately 6.2% being singletons.

The chain uses TRBV7-3 and TRBJ2-2, with D maybe TRBD1 (6 bases). The receptor comes from a female donor in good health. Some clones in this sample may be carry-over from other donors' samples. Specimen: whole blood. The CDR3 spells CASSFTTGLTGELFF. In nucleotides, the CDR3 is TGTGCCAGCAGCTTCACTACAGGGTTGACCGGGGAGCTGTTTTTT.